Detailed here is one TCR beta chain. Its antigen is as yet unknown. At the deep level, the assay was run. The assay was immunoSEQ multiplex PCR, and TCRdb's table has in-frame clones only and misses some. The table lists around 1.9 million clones, around 93% of them singletons, with more than 1.5% in the top ten. The record originates from a study of shared clonotypes between healthy human individuals. Overall study: The people who gave samples were two women and a few men aged 18 to 49.

CD45RO negativity and positive selection for CCR7 defined naive CD8 cells, a population that excluded terminally differentiated effector memory CD45RA+ cells. Study results and caveats: There were few donors, and this limited the genetic and exposure-history diversity represented. Compared with memory subsets, naive subsets generally had larger estimated richness.

This CDR3 is built from 16 residues. The V and J ends lost 1 base and 3 bases, in that order; junction bases with no gene match: 1. In germline, CDR1 is SGHTA, CDR2 FQGNSA. The sequencing sample was made of naive CD8+ T cells from PBMCs. The gene calls are TRBV7-2 and TRBJ2-2; 11 bases are a match to TRBD2. This TCR came from a man between 18 and 35 years old in good health. Some clones in this sample may be carry-over from other donors' samples. CDR3 coding DNA: TGTGCCAGCAGCTTAGTACTAGCGGGAGACACCGGGGAGCTGTTTTTT. Translation: CASSLVLAGDTGELFF.